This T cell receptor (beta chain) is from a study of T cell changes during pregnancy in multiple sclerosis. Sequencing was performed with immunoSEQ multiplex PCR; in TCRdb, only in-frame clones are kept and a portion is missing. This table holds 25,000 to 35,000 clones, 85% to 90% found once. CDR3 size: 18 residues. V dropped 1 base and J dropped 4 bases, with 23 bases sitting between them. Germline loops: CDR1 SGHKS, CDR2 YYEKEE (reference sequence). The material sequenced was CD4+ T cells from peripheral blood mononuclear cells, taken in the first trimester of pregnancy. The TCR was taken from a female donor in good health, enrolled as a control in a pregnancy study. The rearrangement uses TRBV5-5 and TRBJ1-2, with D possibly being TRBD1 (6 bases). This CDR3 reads CASSLWGLMGSLGYGYTF. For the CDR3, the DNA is TGTGCCAGCAGCTTGTGGGGGCTAATGGGTTCTCTAGGCTATGGCTACACCTTC.